Sequencing of this TCR beta chain was carried out in a study of Ad26.COV2.S vaccination and SARS-CoV-2 variants. Overall study context: This donor came from the COV1001 trial of Ad26.COV2.S. Once or twice, 56 days apart, Ad26.COV2.S was delivered intramuscularly.

In the case of this clone: Its antigen is unidentified.

The treatment is: some 20 received Ad26.COV2.S at low or high dose, single or two shots; about 5 received placebo; per-sample allocation not given. It was on day 63 after the first vaccine or placebo injection that samples were taken. Study-wide points: Comparability of non-spike TCR breadth was observed across vaccine and placebo recipients.

This table comes from immunoSEQ multiplex PCR, and its TCRdb copy is limited to in-frame clones, with some not included. Of around 300,000 clones in the sample, approximately 86% were seen once. Germline CDR1 reads SNHLY; CDR2 reads FYNNEI. The CDR3 runs 18 residues. The V and J ends lost 2 bases and 5 bases respectively, with 24 bases between them. The clonotype originates from a person between 18 and 60 years old who received the Ad26.COV2.S COVID-19 vaccine or a placebo. Sequencing was performed on peripheral blood, taken in a trial of Ad26.COV2.S vaccine versus placebo. This chain uses TRBV2 with TRBJ2-5; D is uncertain. CDR3 coding DNA: TGTGCCAGCAGTGAATTCTGGCAGTTTGGTAAAGGGATGGAGACCCAGTACTTC. Translated: CASSEFWQFGKGMETQYF.